This TCR beta chain was profiled in a study of patients and donors after allogeneic stem cell transplantation. There are many counts of this clonotype. Germline-derived CDR1 and CDR2 are DFQATT and SNEGSKA (reference sequence). The CDR3 totals 12 residues. After removal of 6 bases from V and 8 bases from J, the junction contained 8 bases not matched to a gene. MiXCR, applied by TCRdb to the RT-PCR reads, yields one record per CDR3 protein. The data show hundreds of thousands of distinct CDR3 sequences, over 30% seen once. J is TRBJ1-2 and V is TRBV20-1, with 8 bases aligning to TRBD1. The receptor was isolated from a human donor who was either an allogeneic HSCT recipient or a stem cell or donor lymphocyte infusion donor (not recorded which). It is not recorded whose cells these are; they may come from a transplant donor. Material: blood, either unsorted or a sorted T cell fraction (not recorded which). CDR3 region: CSATDRGSGYTF. The CDR3 DNA sequence: TGCAGTGCAACCGACAGGGGCAGCGGCTACACCTTC.